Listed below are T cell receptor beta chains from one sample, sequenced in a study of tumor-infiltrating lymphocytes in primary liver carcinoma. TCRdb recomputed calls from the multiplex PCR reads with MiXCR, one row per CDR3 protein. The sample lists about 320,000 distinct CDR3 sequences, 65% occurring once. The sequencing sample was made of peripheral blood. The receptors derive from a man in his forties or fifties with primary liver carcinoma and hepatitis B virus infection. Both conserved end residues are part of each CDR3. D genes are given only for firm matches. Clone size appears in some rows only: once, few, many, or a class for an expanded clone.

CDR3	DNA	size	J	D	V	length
CASKDPRDRGFYGYTF	TGTGCCTCCAAAGACCCCCGGGACAGGGGGTTCTATGGCTACACCTTC	.	TRBJ1-2	TRBD1	TRBV30	16
CASSRESVARDEQFF	TGCGCCAGCAGCCGGGAAAGCGTCGCTCGCGATGAGCAGTTCTTC	few	TRBJ2-1	.	TRBV5-1	15
CTSSQQSGPQETQYF	TGCACCAGCAGCCAGCAATCGGGGCCCCAAGAGACCCAGTACTTC	few	TRBJ2-5	.	TRBV5-1	15
CASSQGGPAGNEQYF	TGTGCCAGCAGCCAGGGAGGACCAGCGGGCAACGAGCAGTACTTC	.	TRBJ2-7	.	TRBV4-2	15
CASSRTGGYDGYIF	TGTGCCAGCTCTCGGACAGGGGGCTATGATGGCTACATCTTC	.	TRBJ1-2	TRBD1	TRBV12-3/TRBV12-4	14
CTSSSRDTTGELFF	TGCACCAGCAGCTCCCGGGACACCACCGGGGAGCTGTTTTTT	.	TRBJ2-2	.	TRBV5-1	14
CVSSLDRDGYTF	TGTGTCAGCAGTTTGGACAGGGACGGCTACACCTTC	.	TRBJ1-2	TRBD1	TRBV12-3/TRBV12-4	12
CASSYSFGPSEASF	TGTGCCAGCAGTTACTCCTTCGGGCCCAGTGAAGCTTCCTTT	.	TRBJ1-1	.	TRBV6-6	14
CAIRGGLNEKLFF	TGTGCCATCAGGGGGGGGCTTAATGAAAAACTGTTTTTT	.	TRBJ1-4	.	TRBV10-3	13
CASSFEALGNTIYF	TGCGCCAGCAGTTTCGAGGCTCTGGGAAACACCATATATTTT	few	TRBJ1-3	.	TRBV5-1	14
CASSLDDPYEQYF	TGCGCCAGCAGCCTCGACGACCCGTACGAGCAGTACTTC	.	TRBJ2-7	.	TRBV5-1	13
CASSQDRGNGYTF	TGTGCCAGCAGCCAAGATCGGGGAAATGGCTACACCTTC	many	TRBJ1-2	.	TRBV14	13
CASSNPRVSTDTQYF	TGTGCCAGCAGTAACCCCCGTGTGAGCACAGATACGCAGTATTTT	few	TRBJ2-3	.	TRBV6-2/TRBV6-3	15
CASSYTSGPDAGELFF	TGTGCCAGCAGTTACACGTCAGGGCCGGACGCCGGGGAGCTGTTTTTT	.	TRBJ2-2	.	TRBV6-6	16
CASSPRRGQGNEQFF	TGTGCCAGCAGCCCCCGGAGGGGTCAAGGCAATGAGCAGTTCTTC	.	TRBJ2-1	.	TRBV11-2	15
CASSLDRDTYNEQFF	TGCGCCAGCAGCTTAGACAGGGATACCTACAATGAGCAGTTCTTC	few	TRBJ2-1	TRBD1	TRBV5-1	15
CASSPGVDTQYF	TGTGCCAGCAGCCCCGGCGTAGATACGCAGTATTTT	few	TRBJ2-3	.	TRBV28	12
CASSEYKGQGYNEQFF	TGTGCCAGCAGTGAATATAAGGGACAGGGTTACAATGAGCAGTTCTTC	few	TRBJ2-1	TRBD1	TRBV25-1	16
CASSQDPDEVYGYTF	TGTGCCAGCAGCCAAGACCCCGACGAAGTCTATGGCTACACCTTC	many	TRBJ1-2	.	TRBV4-2	15
CATSDPREGSYNEQFF	TGTGCCACCAGTGATCCGCGGGAGGGCTCCTACAATGAGCAGTTCTTC	few	TRBJ2-1	TRBD2	TRBV24-1	16
CASSLQVGVSTDTQYF	TGTGCCAGCAGCTTACAGGTGGGAGTCAGCACAGATACGCAGTATTTT	.	TRBJ2-3	.	TRBV11-2	16
CSVEGGQGHYGYTF	TGCAGCGTTGAGGGAGGACAGGGGCACTATGGCTACACCTTC	many	TRBJ1-2	TRBD1	TRBV29-1	14
CASSGGPTREAKNIQYF	TGTGCCAGCAGTGGAGGTCCTACAAGGGAAGCCAAAAACATTCAGTACTTC	many	TRBJ2-4	.	TRBV6-1	17
CASSPLRGKVEQYF	TGTGCCAGCAGTCCCCTCAGGGGAAAGGTAGAGCAGTACTTC	.	TRBJ2-7	.	TRBV28	14
CASSPTVVYEQYF	TGTGCCAGCAGCCCCACGGTCGTTTACGAGCAGTACTTC	many	TRBJ2-7	.	TRBV11-1	13
CASRLCGRLNEQYF	TGTGCCAGCCGCTTGTGCGGGAGACTGAACGAGCAGTACTTC	once	TRBJ2-7	TRBD2	TRBV5-6	14
CASRQGASPGRLPLAKNIQYF	TGCGCCAGCAGGCAAGGAGCCTCACCGGGGAGGCTCCCCCTAGCCAAAAACATTCAGTACTTC	.	TRBJ2-4	.	TRBV4-1	21
CASSLSRTDTQYF	TGTGCCAGCAGCTTATCACGCACAGATACGCAGTATTTT	few	TRBJ2-3	.	TRBV5-4	13
CASSQDRGTGAGTQYF	TGCGCCAGCAGCCAAGATAGAGGGACAGGGGCCGGGACTCAGTACTTT	.	TRBJ2-5	TRBD1	TRBV4-1	16
CAIGRGIGADTQYF	TGTGCCATCGGCCGGGGTATTGGCGCAGATACGCAGTATTTT	.	TRBJ2-3	.	TRBV10-3	14
CASSYSGGRTDTQYF	TGTGCCAGCAGTTACTCCGGAGGACGTACAGATACGCAGTATTTT	few	TRBJ2-3	.	TRBV6-5	15
CASSSGTASNTGELFF	TGTGCCAGCAGCTCTGGGACAGCGTCGAACACCGGGGAGCTGTTTTTT	many	TRBJ2-2	TRBD1	TRBV11-3	16
CAISGRGSGANVLTF	TGTGCCATCAGTGGTCGGGGCTCTGGGGCCAACGTCCTGACTTTC	few	TRBJ2-6	.	TRBV10-3	15
CASGAFSEQFF	TGTGCCAGCGGCGCGTTCAGTGAGCAGTTCTTC	many	TRBJ2-1	.	TRBV6-1	11
CAISEEGGTGELFF	TGTGCCATCAGTGAGGAAGGGGGCACCGGGGAGCTGTTTTTT	few	TRBJ2-2	.	TRBV10-3	14
CASTSGRNPGANVLTF	TGCGCCAGCACAAGCGGGAGAAATCCTGGGGCCAACGTCCTGACTTTC	.	TRBJ2-6	TRBD2	TRBV5-1	16
CASSLSRGIAEAFF	TGTGCCAGCAGCTTAAGTCGGGGGATAGCTGAAGCTTTCTTT	.	TRBJ1-1	.	TRBV11-1	14
CASSSILHRDSNVLTF	TGTGCCAGCAGCTCAATTCTTCACCGGGACAGCAACGTCCTGACTTTC	.	TRBJ2-6	TRBD1	TRBV7-9	16
CASSLHPGEGAIGELLF	TGCGCCAGCAGCCTGCACCCCGGAGAGGGGGCGATCGGGGAGCTGCTTTTT	.	TRBJ2-2	TRBD1	TRBV4-3	17
CASNREEGYTF	TGTGCTTCTAACAGGGAGGAGGGCTACACCTTC	.	TRBJ1-2	.	TRBV30	11
CASSPPSGRGGTGELFF	TGCGCCAGCAGCCCTCCGTCCGGGAGAGGTGGAACCGGGGAGCTGTTTTTT	.	TRBJ2-2	.	TRBV4-1	17
CATNSGGTEQYF	TGTGCCACCAACTCGGGAGGTACCGAGCAGTACTTC	.	TRBJ2-7	TRBD2	TRBV10-3	12
CASSLLGMNTEASF	TGTGCCAGCAGTTTATTGGGGATGAACACTGAAGCTTCCTTT	.	TRBJ1-1	.	TRBV12-3/TRBV12-4	14
CAISEPLGGVSEQYF	TGTGCCATCAGTGAACCCTTGGGGGGAGTTAGTGAGCAGTACTTC	many	TRBJ2-7	.	TRBV10-3	15
CASSKGFRNEQFF	TGTGCCAGCAGTAAGGGGTTTCGAAATGAGCAGTTCTTC	.	TRBJ2-1	.	TRBV28	13
CASSQDLQAGGEKLFF	TGCGCCAGCAGCCAAGATTTGCAGGCCGGGGGTGAAAAACTGTTTTTT	many	TRBJ1-4	.	TRBV4-3	16